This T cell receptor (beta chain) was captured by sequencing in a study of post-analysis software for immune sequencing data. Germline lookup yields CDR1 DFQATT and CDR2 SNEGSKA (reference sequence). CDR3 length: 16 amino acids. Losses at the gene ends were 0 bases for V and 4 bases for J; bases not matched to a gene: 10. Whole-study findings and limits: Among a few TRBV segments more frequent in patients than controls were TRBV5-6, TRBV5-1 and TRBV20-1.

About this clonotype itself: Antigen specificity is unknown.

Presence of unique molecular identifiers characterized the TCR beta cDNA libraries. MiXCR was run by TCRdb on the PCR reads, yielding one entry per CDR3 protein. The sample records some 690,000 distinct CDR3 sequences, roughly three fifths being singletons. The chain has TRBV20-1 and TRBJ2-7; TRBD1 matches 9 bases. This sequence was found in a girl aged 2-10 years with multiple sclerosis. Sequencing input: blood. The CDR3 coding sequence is TGCAGTGCTAGAGATTTGAGGTCGACAGGGGGATACGAGCAGTACTTC. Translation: CSARDLRSTGGYEQYF.